These 23 T cell receptor beta chains came from one sample sequenced in a study of T-cell reconstitution after alpha-beta-depleted transplantation in children. The TCRbeta library incorporated unique molecular identifiers. TCRdb redid the calling of the PCR reads with MiXCR, one entry per CDR3 protein. The sample lists roughly 500,000 distinct CDR3 sequences, over 9.5% occurring once. The starting material was PBMCs, obtained before TCRalphabeta/CD19-depleted stem cell transplant. The receptors shown here come from a child aged 2 to 10 with inherited bone marrow failure, due to receive a stem cell transplant.

This clonotype was seen many times. The chain recombines TRBV12-3 or TRBV12-4 with TRBJ2-2; 7 positions agree with TRBD1. CDR3 length equals 14 residues. The junction had 8 bases not matched to a gene; V was cut back by 7 bases and J by 6 bases. The CDR3 loop is CASMDRFEAGELFF. Written as DNA, the CDR3 is TGTGCCAGCATGGACAGGTTCGAGGCCGGGGAGCTGTTTTTT.

This clonotype was observed at least ten times. This chain uses TRBV15 with TRBJ2-1, with 10 bases lining up with TRBD2. J lost 7 bases, V lost 1 base, and 10 bases had no gene match. Germline V gene data show CDR1 as LNHNV and CDR2 as YYDKDF (reference sequence). This CDR3 has 17 amino acids. For the CDR3, the DNA is TGTGCCACCAGCAGAGTAGGGCCTAGCGGGAGTTATAATGAGCAGTTCTTC. Its protein is CATSRVGPSGSYNEQFF.

The chain carries TRBV6-5 and TRBJ2-3; no firm D call. From germline, CDR1 is MNHEY and CDR2 SVGAGI. V shed 6 bases and J shed 6 bases, with 22 bases lying between them. This CDR3 region has 16 residues. The chain's CDR3 is CASSYPSSSPPDTQYF. As DNA, the CDR3 is TGTGCCAGCAGCTATCCGAGCTCCTCGCCTCCCGATACGCAGTATTTT.

This clonotype was seen ten or more times. The chain couples TRBV7-2 to TRBJ1-5, with no clear D. V dropped 1 base and J dropped 4 bases, with 14 bases sitting between them. Per germline, CDR1 SGHTA and CDR2 FQGNSA. This CDR3 has 16 residues. The CDR3 DNA is TGTGCCAGCAGCTTAGTAAGCGGAGCTAGGAATCAGCCCCAGCATTTT. Translated, it gives CASSLVSGARNQPQHF.

Notes on this clonotype: This may stem from a read error, because a much larger clone lies one nucleotide away. The CDR3 loop reads CSVRESAGRPYEHYF. The CDR3 DNA reads TGCAGTGTCAGGGAGAGCGCGGGACGCCCCTACGAGCACTACTTC. The chain couples TRBV20-1 to TRBJ2-7; the D gene is possibly TRBD2 (6 bases). Germline lookup yields CDR1 DFQATT and CDR2 SNEGSKA (reference sequence). The CDR3 runs 15 residues.

This clonotype came up a few times. The chain is built from TRBV29-1 and TRBJ2-1; D is perhaps TRBD2 (5 bases). CDR1 and CDR2 from the germline V gene are SQVTM and ANQGSEA. The CDR3 length is 15 residues. V was shortened by 8 bases and J by 0 bases, with 17 bases between the two germline ends. Written as DNA, the CDR3 is TGCAGCTCCCGCGGGCAGGAGAGCTCCTACAATGAGCAGTTCTTC. Amino acid sequence: CSSRGQESSYNEQFF.

This clonotype was seen repeatedly, ten times or more. The chain uses TRBV24-1 and TRBJ2-2; TRBD1 aligns across 9 bases. Per the germline V gene, CDR1 is KGHDR and CDR2 is SFDVKD. This CDR3 is built from 15 residues. J gave up 7 bases and V 3 bases, and 5 bases lay outside the gene matches. The CDR3 is CATSDPGQGFGELFF. The CDR3 DNA sequence: TGTGCCACCAGTGATCCGGGACAGGGCTTCGGGGAGCTGTTTTTT.

This clonotype was recorded many times. J is TRBJ2-1 and V is TRBV30; TRBD2 aligns across 13 bases. The CDR3 runs 13 residues. Germline V lookup: CDR1 GTSNPN, CDR2 SVGIG (reference sequence). The J segment lost 9 bases and the V segment lost 5 bases, leaving 4 bases of the junction unmatched. This CDR3 reads CAWRLAGGGEQFF. The DNA of the CDR3 is TGTGCCTGGCGACTAGCGGGAGGAGGTGAGCAGTTCTTC.

This clonotype showed up many times. The CDR3 loop is CSVEEPQFSTEAFF. In DNA form, the CDR3 reads TGCAGCGTTGAAGAACCCCAGTTCTCGACTGAAGCTTTCTTT. This chain links TRBV29-1 with TRBJ1-1; no firm D call. The germline V gene has CDR1 SQVTM and CDR2 ANQGSEA. V was cut by 0 bases and J by 5 bases, with 13 bases left in between. This CDR3 is built from 14 residues.

This clonotype appeared many times. The V call is TRBV10-2, the J call TRBJ2-7, with D hard to call. The CDR3 runs to 12 residues. V was cut by 4 bases and J by 3 bases, with 7 bases left in between. The V gene's germline CDR1 is WSHSY and CDR2 SAAADI. This chain's CDR3 is CASSGQYYEQYF. DNA for the CDR3: TGCGCCAGCAGTGGGCAGTACTACGAGCAGTACTTC.

This clonotype was seen just once. Being one base from a much bigger clone, this may be a read error. The V call is TRBV6-2 or TRBV6-3, the J call TRBJ1-5, with no clear D. The CDR3 length is 15 residues. Germline CDR1 reads MNHEY; CDR2 reads SVGEGT. V lost 8 bases and J 0 bases, leaving 14 bases between the germline ends. CDR3 in amino acids: CASCVGVYSNQPQHF. CDR3 in DNA: TGTGCCAGCTGTGTTGGGGTTTATAGCAATCAGCCCCAGCATTTT.

This clonotype occurred many times. This rearrangement joins TRBV6-2 or TRBV6-3 to TRBJ2-5; 7 nucleotides align to TRBD2. Trimming removed 9 bases from V and 5 bases from J; junction bases left unmatched: 15. This CDR3 contains 15 residues. Germline CDR1 and CDR2: MNHEY and SVGEGT. This CDR3 is CASRTRTSGTETQYF. For the CDR3, the DNA is TGTGCCAGTCGAACGAGGACTAGTGGTACGGAGACCCAGTACTTC.

This clonotype appeared many times. CDR3 DNA sequence: TGTGCCATCAGTGAGTCGACGGGATACACCGGGGAGCTGTTTTTT. Amino acid sequence: CAISESTGYTGELFF. The chain employs TRBV10-3 and TRBJ2-2, with a possible D match to TRBD2 (5 bases). Deletions cut 0 bases from V and 3 bases from J, with 8 bases between. Looked up from germline, CDR1 is ENHRY and CDR2 is SYGVKD. The CDR3 consists of 15 residues.

On this clonotype itself: This may stem from a read error, because a much larger clone lies one nucleotide away. The chain employs TRBV30 and TRBJ2-1, with D hard to call. The germline V gene encodes CDR1 GTSNPN and CDR2 SVGIG (reference sequence). Deletions cut 5 bases from V and 10 bases from J, with 9 bases between. This CDR3 has 10 residues. Here the CDR3 DNA reads TGTGCCTGGGGCGACTCCGAGCAGTTCTTC. It specifies CAWGDSEQFF.

In its sample, this clonotype was seen many times. The chain links TRBV6-1 to TRBJ2-1; no clear D gene. The V end lost 7 bases, the J end lost 2 bases, and 12 bases lay between the germline ends. The CDR3 has 14 residues. From germline, CDR1 is MNHNS and CDR2 SASEGT. The CDR3 region is CASNTGGAYNEQFF. The CDR3 DNA reads TGTGCCAGCAATACTGGTGGGGCCTACAATGAGCAGTTCTTC.

This clonotype was seen repeatedly, ten times or more. The CDR3 protein is CSARDLYRGEQYF. CDR3 DNA sequence: TGCAGTGCTAGAGATCTCTACAGGGGCGAGCAGTACTTC. The chain employs TRBV20-1 and TRBJ2-7, with 7 bases aligning to TRBD1. After removal of 0 bases from V and 6 bases from J, the junction contained 5 bases not matched to a gene. Looked up from germline, CDR1 is DFQATT and CDR2 is SNEGSKA (reference sequence). The CDR3 is 13 amino acids.

This clonotype was recorded many times. The chain has TRBV12-3 or TRBV12-4 and TRBJ1-1; D possibly corresponds to TRBD1 (5 bases). The length of the CDR3 is 12 residues. Trimming took 7 bases from V and 4 from J, leaving 10 bases between them. The CDR3 loop is CASKGRLTEAFF. In nucleotides, the CDR3 is TGTGCCAGCAAGGGGCGCCTCACTGAAGCTTTCTTT.

Only a few counts were recorded for this clonotype. The rearrangement uses TRBV6-4 and TRBJ2-7; D is perhaps TRBD1 (6 bases). V lost 6 bases and J 5 bases, leaving 14 bases between the germline ends. The CDR3 consists of 13 residues. Germline lookup yields CDR1 MRHNA and CDR2 SNTAGT. The CDR3 DNA sequence: TGTGCCAGCAGCCCCACAGGGATCCACGAGCAGTACTTC. This sequence encodes CASSPTGIHEQYF.

The CDR3 coding sequence is TGTGCCAGCAGCCAAGATAAATGGCTAGCGGTTAGCACAGATACGCAGTATTTT. It yields the protein CASSQDKWLAVSTDTQYF. This chain joins TRBV14 and TRBJ2-3; TRBD2 matches 7 bases. The CDR3 is made up of 18 amino acids. The V and J ends lost 0 bases and 0 bases, in that order; junction bases with no gene match: 9. CDR1 and CDR2 from the germline V gene are SGHDN and FVKESK.

The V call is TRBV20-1, the J call TRBJ2-7, with a possible D match to TRBD1 (7 bases). The V gene's germline CDR1 is DFQATT and CDR2 SNEGSKA (reference sequence). Trimming took off 3 bases at V and 2 bases at J, with 17 bases between the two ends. This CDR3 region has 15 residues. The CDR3 loop is CSASTRDSITYEQYF. DNA of the CDR3: TGCAGTGCTAGTACGCGGGACAGCATAACCTACGAGCAGTACTTC.

This clonotype was counted at least ten times. The rearrangement links TRBV4-1 to TRBJ1-2; D is undetermined. The length of the CDR3 is 15 residues. Germline values: CDR1 MGHRA, CDR2 YSYEKL. Trimming stripped 0 bases from V and 4 bases from J, with 12 bases between. CDR3 DNA: TGCGCCAGCAGCCAAGATCCGGGATTGGGCTATGGCTACACCTTC. Protein product: CASSQDPGLGYGYTF.

This clonotype was detected ten times or more. The V call is TRBV24-1, the J call TRBJ2-2, with D perhaps TRBD2 (5 bases). V shed 1 base and J shed 3 bases, with 11 bases lying between them. The CDR3 spans 16 residues. CDR1 is KGHDR and CDR2 is SFDVKD in the germline V gene. CDR3 bases: TGTGCCACCAGTGATTTCCCCGCGGGTGACACCGGGGAGCTGTTTTTT. It codes for CATSDFPAGDTGELFF.

Regarding this clonotype: This may come from a read error, since a much larger clone is one base off. The V and J genes are TRBV30 and TRBJ2-1; a possible D gene is TRBD1 (5 bases). CDR1 GTSNPN and CDR2 SVGIG come from the germline V gene (reference sequence). CDR3 size: 15 residues. V lost 2 bases, J lost 7 bases, and 18 bases lay in between. The DNA for the CDR3 is TGTGCCTGGAGTATAAGGCCAGGGCCGGAGAATGAGCAGTTCTTC. Translated: CAWSIRPGPENEQFF. Full variable domain (remainder filled in from reference TRBV30 and TRBJ2-1): SQTIHQWPATLVQPVGSPLSLECTVEGTSNPNLYWYRQAAGRGLQLLFYSVGIGQISSEVPQNLSASRPQDRQFILSSKKLLLSDSGFYLCAWSIRPGPENEQFFGPGTRLTVL.